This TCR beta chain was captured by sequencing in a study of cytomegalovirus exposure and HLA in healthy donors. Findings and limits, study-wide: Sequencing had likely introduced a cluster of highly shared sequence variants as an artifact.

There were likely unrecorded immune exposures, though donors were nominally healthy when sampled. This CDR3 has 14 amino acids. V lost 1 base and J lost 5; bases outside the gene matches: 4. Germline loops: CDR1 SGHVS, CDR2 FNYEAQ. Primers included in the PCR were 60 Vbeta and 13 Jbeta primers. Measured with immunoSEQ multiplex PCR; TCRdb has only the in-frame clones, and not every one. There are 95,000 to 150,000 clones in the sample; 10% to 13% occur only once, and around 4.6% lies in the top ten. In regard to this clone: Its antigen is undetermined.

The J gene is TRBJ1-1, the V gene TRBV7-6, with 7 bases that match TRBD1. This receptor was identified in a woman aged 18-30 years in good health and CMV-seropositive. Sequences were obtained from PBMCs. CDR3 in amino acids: CASSLGQGWTEAFF. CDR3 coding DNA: TGTGCCAGCAGCTTAGGACAGGGATGGACTGAAGCTTTCTTT.